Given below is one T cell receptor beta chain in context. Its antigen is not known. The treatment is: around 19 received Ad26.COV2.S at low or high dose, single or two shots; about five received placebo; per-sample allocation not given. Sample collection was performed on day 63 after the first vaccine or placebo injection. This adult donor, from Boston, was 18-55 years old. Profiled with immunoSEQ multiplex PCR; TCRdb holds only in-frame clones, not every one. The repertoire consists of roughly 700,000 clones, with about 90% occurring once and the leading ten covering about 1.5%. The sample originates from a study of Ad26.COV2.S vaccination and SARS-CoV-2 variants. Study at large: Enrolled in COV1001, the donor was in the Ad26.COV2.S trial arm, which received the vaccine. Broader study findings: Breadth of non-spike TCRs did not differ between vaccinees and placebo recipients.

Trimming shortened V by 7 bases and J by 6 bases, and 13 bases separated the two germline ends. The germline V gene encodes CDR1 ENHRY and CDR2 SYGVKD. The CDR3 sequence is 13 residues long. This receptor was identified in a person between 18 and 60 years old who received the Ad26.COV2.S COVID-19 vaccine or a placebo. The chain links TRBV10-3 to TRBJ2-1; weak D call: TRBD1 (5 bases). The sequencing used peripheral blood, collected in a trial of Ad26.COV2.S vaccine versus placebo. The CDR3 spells CAITRDSINEQFF. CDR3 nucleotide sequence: TGTGCCATCACCCGAGACAGTATCAATGAGCAGTTCTTC.